A single sample is the source of the 27 T cell receptor beta chains below, sequenced in a study of CD8 T cells in Susac syndrome. RNA amounts of roughly 0.45 to 1 ug underwent reverse transcription with random hexamers. TCRdb redid the calling of the immunoSEQ multiplex PCR reads with MiXCR, one entry per CDR3 protein. The data contain 170,000 or so distinct CDR3 sequences, 90% to 96% of them seen just once; the ten biggest clones take up around 0.12%. The material sequenced was CD4+ T cells from PBMCs. The receptors derive from a human donor with Susac syndrome.

The chain links TRBV4-3 to TRBJ2-7, with D unclear. V was pared by 1 base and J by 3 bases, with 7 bases between. This CDR3 contains 13 residues. Germline-derived CDR1 and CDR2 are LGHNA and YSLEER. This chain's CDR3 is CASSQGLGYEQYF. DNA for the CDR3: TGCGCCAGCAGCCAAGGGTTAGGCTACGAGCAGTACTTC.

DNA of the CDR3: TGTGCCAGCGGACCGTTCACCTACAATGAGCAGTTCTTC. Encoded protein: CASGPFTYNEQFF. The rearrangement joins TRBV7-2 to TRBJ2-1; D is unclear. From germline, CDR1 is SGHTA and CDR2 FQGNSA. Trimming took 8 bases from V and 2 from J, leaving 10 bases between them. This CDR3 is built from 13 residues.

This clonotype was counted once. V and J are TRBV28 and TRBJ2-7, with D maybe TRBD1 (6 bases). With 6 bases removed from V and 5 bases from J, the gap between germline ends came to 23 bases. The CDR3 is made up of 16 amino acids. Germline values: CDR1 MDHEN, CDR2 SYDVKM. CDR3 protein: CASRGAQGRFAHEQYF. CDR3 in DNA: TGTGCCAGCAGGGGGGCACAGGGTAGATTTGCTCACGAGCAGTACTTC.

The genes are TRBV7-2 and TRBJ1-3, with 7 bases lining up with TRBD1. Germline V gene data show CDR1 as SGHTA and CDR2 as FQGNSA. The CDR3 is made up of 16 amino acids. After removal of 5 bases from V and 0 bases from J, the junction contained 7 bases not matched to a gene. The CDR3 here is CASSADRPSSGNTIYF. In nucleotides, the CDR3 is TGTGCCAGCAGCGCGGACAGGCCGAGCTCTGGAAACACCATATATTTT. Filled out from reference TRBV7-2 and TRBJ1-3, the complete variable domain reads GAGVSQSPSNKVTEKGKDVELRCDPISGHTALYWYRQSLGQGLEFLIYFQGNSAPDKSGLPSDRFSAERTGGSVSTLTIQRTQQEDSAVYLCASSADRPSSGNTIYFGEGSWLTVV.

The chain joins TRBV5-4 to TRBJ1-2, with 9 bases lining up with TRBD1. V trimming: 0 bases; J trimming: 5 bases; junction bases outside the gene matches: 8. The CDR3 is 16 amino acids. Germline CDR1 is SGHNT and CDR2 is YYREEE (reference sequence). CDR3: CASSLDPAGQGYGYTF. Here the CDR3 DNA reads TGTGCCAGCAGCTTGGACCCGGCGGGACAGGGTTATGGCTACACCTTC.

The chain joins TRBV20-1 to TRBJ2-2; D may match TRBD1 or TRBD2 (5 bases each). The ends were cut back, 5 bases at V and 1 base at J, with 11 bases in the middle. Germline CDR1 and CDR2: DFQATT and SNEGSKA (reference sequence). The CDR3 has 14 amino acids. This CDR3 reads CSASGPLNTGELFF. The CDR3 DNA sequence: TGCAGTGCTTCGGGACCACTGAACACCGGGGAGCTGTTTTTT.

This chain uses TRBV28 with TRBJ2-1, with a possible D match to TRBD1 (5 bases). V gave up 7 bases and J gave up 5 bases, with 12 bases separating them. The germline gives CDR1 MDHEN, CDR2 SYDVKM. The CDR3 contains 13 residues. In nucleotides, the CDR3 is TGTGCCAGCACCCTGGGGCCCAACAATGAGCAGTTCTTC. Translating gives CASTLGPNNEQFF.

The chain links TRBV5-4 to TRBJ2-4; D not certain. Trimming cost V 0 bases and J 3 bases, with 10 bases left between them. This CDR3 has 15 amino acids. Germline V lookup: CDR1 SGHNT, CDR2 YYREEE (reference sequence). CDR3 protein: CASSLGARGKNIQYF. The DNA for the CDR3 is TGTGCCAGCAGCTTGGGGGCTCGTGGCAAAAACATTCAGTACTTC.

The V and J genes are TRBV6-6 and TRBJ2-1; D unclear. The CDR3 is 11 residues long. Germline lookup yields CDR1 MNHNY and CDR2 SVGAGI (reference sequence). Trimming left V 4 bases short and J 7 bases short, with 5 bases between. For the CDR3, the DNA is TGTGCCAGCAGTTCCCAAAATGAGCAGTTCTTC. Encoded protein: CASSSQNEQFF.

The V gene is TRBV7-2, the J gene TRBJ2-6, with 12 positions matching TRBD2. With 2 bases clipped from V and 4 bases from J, the junction kept 6 bases outside the gene matches. The CDR3 runs 18 residues. Germline CDR1 and CDR2: SGHTA and FQGNSA. The CDR3 DNA reads as TGTGCCAGCAGCTTAAGGCTAGCGGGGGGGCACGGGGCCAACGTCCTGACTTTC. Protein: CASSLRLAGGHGANVLTF.

The chain has TRBV11-2 and TRBJ2-7, with 7 bases aligning to TRBD1. Germline loops: CDR1 SGHAT, CDR2 FQNNGV. The J segment lost 2 bases and the V segment lost 4 bases, leaving 8 bases of the junction unmatched. This CDR3 is 15 amino acids long. The CDR3 sequence: CASSYAGTVTYEQYF. In nucleotides, the CDR3 is TGTGCCAGCAGCTATGCCGGGACAGTCACCTACGAGCAGTACTTC.

Written as DNA, the CDR3 is TGCAGTGCTAGTCCCCCTAGCGGGAGTACCGATGAGCAGTTCTTC. It specifies CSASPPSGSTDEQFF. The V call is TRBV20-1, the J call TRBJ2-1; 10 positions match TRBD2. The germline V gene encodes CDR1 DFQATT and CDR2 SNEGSKA (reference sequence). CDR3 size: 15 residues. The trim removed 3 bases at V and 8 bases at J, leaving 10 bases unmatched.

The V and J genes are TRBV6-2 or TRBV6-3 and TRBJ1-5, with D possibly being TRBD1 (6 bases). This CDR3 spans 13 amino acids. Germline V lookup: CDR1 MNHEY, CDR2 SVGEGT. Trimming shortened V by 9 bases and J by 3 bases, and 12 bases separated the two germline ends. CDR3 in DNA: TGTGCCAGTCAACAGGGATTCAATCAGCCCCAGCATTTT. Its translation is CASQQGFNQPQHF.

CDR3 protein: CASSLLVNYGYTF. CDR3 sequence (DNA): TGTGCCAGCAGTTTGCTAGTTAACTATGGCTACACCTTC. J is TRBJ1-2 and V is TRBV6-6; D gene uncertain. CDR1 is MNHNY, CDR2 SVGAGI, per germline (reference sequence). The CDR3 runs to 13 residues. Between the trimmed V and J ends, which lost 4 bases and 1 base, there was a span of 7 bases.

The J gene is TRBJ1-6, the V gene TRBV6-6, with 9 bases lining up with TRBD1. Germline CDR1 reads MNHNY; CDR2 reads SVGAGI (reference sequence). The CDR3 totals 13 residues. J was trimmed by 11 bases and V by 6 bases; bases with no gene match: 5. CDR3 nucleotides: TGTGCCAGCAGAGGGACAGGGCGACCACCCCTCCACTTT. This codes for CASRGTGRPPLHF.

This rearrangement joins TRBV20-1 to TRBJ1-1; D gene unclear. The CDR3 sequence is 12 residues long. The V end lost 5 bases, the J end lost 1 base, and 8 bases lay between the germline ends. Germline CDR1 and CDR2: DFQATT and SNEGSKA (reference sequence). The DNA for the CDR3 is TGCAGTGCTCCGGGCAGGAACACTGAAGCTTTCTTT. This translates into CSAPGRNTEAFF.

V gene TRBV3-1 combines with J gene TRBJ2-5; 10 bases align to TRBD2. The CDR3 extends over 17 amino acids. V trimming: 3 bases; J trimming: 4 bases; junction bases outside the gene matches: 11. Germline CDR1 and CDR2: LGHDT and YNNKEL (reference sequence). The CDR3 bases are TGTGCCAGCAGCCAGGGGGCGGGCGCTAGCGGGAGAGAGACCCAGTACTTC. This gives the protein CASSQGAGASGRETQYF.

This clonotype was seen a single time. The chain links TRBV24-1 to TRBJ2-3, with unresolved D. V lost 2 bases and J 4 bases, leaving 6 bases between the germline ends. The CDR3 sequence is 13 residues long. Germline lookup yields CDR1 KGHDR and CDR2 SFDVKD. CDR3 sequence reads: CATSDSGPDTQYF. CDR3 bases: TGTGCCACCAGTGATTCCGGGCCAGATACGCAGTATTTT.

As DNA, the CDR3 is TGTGCCAGCAGCATGGGAGTTCCCTACGAGCAGTACTTC. Amino acid sequence: CASSMGVPYEQYF. This chain uses TRBV28 with TRBJ2-7; maybe TRBD2 (5 bases). The CDR3 extends over 13 amino acids. CDR1 and CDR2 (germline): MDHEN, SYDVKM. Between the trimmed V and J ends, which lost 6 bases and 2 bases, there was a span of 11 bases.

The sample holds a few counts of this clonotype. The CDR3 is CASSQGLNTEAFF. Written as DNA, the CDR3 is TGTGCCAGCAGCCAAGGATTGAACACTGAAGCTTTCTTT. The chain is built from TRBV16 and TRBJ1-1; D remains unclear. The CDR3 runs 13 residues. The V gene lost 2 bases and the J gene lost 0 bases, with 4 bases spanning the gap. Germline V CDR1 and CDR2: KGHSY, FQNENV.

V usage is TRBV20-1 and J usage is TRBJ2-5; D possibly corresponds to TRBD1 (6 bases). The CDR3 has 14 amino acids. The ends were cut back, 2 bases at V and 1 base at J, with 11 bases in the middle. CDR1 DFQATT and CDR2 SNEGSKA come from the germline V gene (reference sequence). CDR3 in DNA: TGCAGTGCTAGAACCCCGACAGGCCAAGAGACCCAGTACTTC. Translating it yields CSARTPTGQETQYF.

The chain joins TRBV29-1 to TRBJ2-1; 11 nucleotides match TRBD2. The CDR3 is made up of 15 amino acids. The V segment lost 2 bases and the J segment 4 bases; nucleotides outside the gene matches: 4. CDR1 SQVTM and CDR2 ANQGSEA come from the germline V gene. CDR3 coding DNA: TGCAGCGTTGAACGATTAGCGGGAGGGTACAATGAGCAGTTCTTC. Translating it yields CSVERLAGGYNEQFF.

This rearrangement joins TRBV7-2 to TRBJ2-7, with 10 nucleotides matching TRBD2. The V segment lost 5 bases and the J segment 1 base; nucleotides outside the gene matches: 2. Germline lookup yields CDR1 SGHTA and CDR2 FQGNSA. The CDR3 runs to 14 residues. CDR3 nucleotide sequence: TGTGCCAGCAGCGCGGGACTAGCGTCCTACGAGCAGTACTTC. Protein product: CASSAGLASYEQYF.

The chain couples TRBV5-4 to TRBJ2-5; possibly TRBD1 for D (6 bases). The CDR3 has 14 residues. V lost 1 base and J 3 bases, leaving 10 bases between the germline ends. Germline lookup yields CDR1 SGHNT and CDR2 YYREEE (reference sequence). As DNA, the CDR3 is TGTGCCAGCAGCTTGACAGGGCAGGAAGAGACCCAGTACTTC. Translation gives CASSLTGQEETQYF.

The chain employs TRBV27 and TRBJ2-4; D not certain. Trimming removed 2 bases at V and 4 bases at J, with 6 bases between. There are 13 residues in the CDR3. Germline CDR1 and CDR2: MNHEY and SMNVEV (reference sequence). The CDR3 loop is CASSLTNKNIQYF. Here the CDR3 DNA reads TGTGCCAGCAGTTTAACCAATAAAAACATTCAGTACTTC.

The rearrangement links TRBV5-6 to TRBJ2-5; 11 positions agree with TRBD1. V lost 4 bases to trimming and J lost 7 bases; unmatched junction nucleotides: 6. The CDR3 totals 14 residues. Germline V lookup: CDR1 SGHDT, CDR2 YYEEEE. Here the CDR3 DNA reads TGTGCCAGCAGCGGACAGGGGGCAAGATGGACCCAGTACTTC. Residues: CASSGQGARWTQYF.

This clonotype appeared a single time. J is TRBJ2-1 and V is TRBV7-9; TRBD2 is a possible D gene (5 bases). The CDR3 is made up of 12 amino acids. V was cut by 5 bases and J by 11 bases, with 13 bases left in between. CDR1 is SEHNR and CDR2 is FQNEAQ in the germline V gene (reference sequence). The CDR3 is CASSPTSGKQFF. For the CDR3, the DNA is TGTGCCAGCAGCCCGACCAGCGGTAAGCAGTTCTTC. The full variable domain, with the rest looked up from reference TRBV7-9 and TRBJ2-1, is DTGVSQNPRHKITKRGQNVTFRCDPISEHNRLYWYRQTLGQGPEFLTYFQNEAQLEKSRLLSDRFSAERPKGSFSTLEIQRTEQGDSAMYLCASSPTSGKQFFGPGTRLTVL.